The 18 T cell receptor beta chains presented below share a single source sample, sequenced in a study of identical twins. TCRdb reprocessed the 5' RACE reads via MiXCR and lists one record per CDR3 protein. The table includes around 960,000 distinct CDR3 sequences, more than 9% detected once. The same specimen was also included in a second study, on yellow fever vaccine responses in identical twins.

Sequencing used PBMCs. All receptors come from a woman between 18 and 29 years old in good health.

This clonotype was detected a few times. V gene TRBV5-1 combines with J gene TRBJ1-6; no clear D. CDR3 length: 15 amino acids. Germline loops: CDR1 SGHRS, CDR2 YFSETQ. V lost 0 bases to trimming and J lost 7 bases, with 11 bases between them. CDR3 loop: CASSLEITENSPLHF. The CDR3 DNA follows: TGCGCCAGCAGCTTGGAAATCACGGAGAATTCACCCCTCCACTTT.

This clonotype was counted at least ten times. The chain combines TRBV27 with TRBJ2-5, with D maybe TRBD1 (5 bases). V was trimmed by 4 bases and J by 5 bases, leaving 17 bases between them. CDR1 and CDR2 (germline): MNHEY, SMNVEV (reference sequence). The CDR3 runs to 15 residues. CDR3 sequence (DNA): TGTGCCAGCAGTTCGATCAGCAGGGCAGGGGAGACCCAGTACTTC. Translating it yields CASSSISRAGETQYF.

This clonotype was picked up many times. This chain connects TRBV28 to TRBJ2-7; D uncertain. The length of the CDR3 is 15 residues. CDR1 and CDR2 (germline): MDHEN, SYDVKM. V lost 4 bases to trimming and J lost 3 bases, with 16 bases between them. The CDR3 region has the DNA TGTGCCAGCAGTTCCAGATATCGATCCAACTACGAGCAGTACTTC. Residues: CASSSRYRSNYEQYF.

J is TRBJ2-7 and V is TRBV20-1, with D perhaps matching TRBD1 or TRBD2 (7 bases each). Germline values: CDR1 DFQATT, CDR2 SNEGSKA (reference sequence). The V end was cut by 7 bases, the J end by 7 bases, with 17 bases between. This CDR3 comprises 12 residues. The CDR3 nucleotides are TGCAGTGTCCCAGGGAGGGGGCAGGAGCAGTACTTC. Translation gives CSVPGRGQEQYF.

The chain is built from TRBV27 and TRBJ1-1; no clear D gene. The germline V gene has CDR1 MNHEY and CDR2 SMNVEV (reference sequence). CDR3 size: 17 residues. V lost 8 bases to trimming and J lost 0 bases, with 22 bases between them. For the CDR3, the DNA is TGTGCCAGCGCATACCGGAGAGCGGCTATTATGAACACTGAAGCTTTCTTT. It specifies CASAYRRAAIMNTEAFF.

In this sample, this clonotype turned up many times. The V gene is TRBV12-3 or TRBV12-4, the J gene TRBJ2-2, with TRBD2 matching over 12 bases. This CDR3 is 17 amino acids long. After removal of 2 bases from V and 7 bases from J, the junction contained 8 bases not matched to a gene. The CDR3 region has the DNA TGTGCCAGCAGTTTATATCTAGCGGGGGGGGTCGGCGGGGAGCTGTTTTTT. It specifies CASSLYLAGGVGGELFF.

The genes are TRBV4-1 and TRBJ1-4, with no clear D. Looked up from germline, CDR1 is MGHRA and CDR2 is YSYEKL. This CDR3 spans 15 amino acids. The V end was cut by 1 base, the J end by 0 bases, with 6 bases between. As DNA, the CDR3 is TGCGCCAGCAGCCAAGCGGGAACAACTAATGAAAAACTGTTTTTT. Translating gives CASSQAGTTNEKLFF.

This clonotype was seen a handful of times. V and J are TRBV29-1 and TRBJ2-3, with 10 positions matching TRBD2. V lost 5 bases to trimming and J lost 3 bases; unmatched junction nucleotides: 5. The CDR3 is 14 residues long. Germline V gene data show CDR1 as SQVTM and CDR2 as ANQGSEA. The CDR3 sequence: CSVPGLAATDTQYF. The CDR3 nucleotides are TGCAGCGTTCCCGGACTAGCGGCAACAGATACGCAGTATTTT.

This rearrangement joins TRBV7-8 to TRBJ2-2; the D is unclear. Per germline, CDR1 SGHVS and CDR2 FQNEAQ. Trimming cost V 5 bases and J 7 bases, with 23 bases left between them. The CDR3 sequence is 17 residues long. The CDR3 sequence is CASSTHVPGLKGGELFF. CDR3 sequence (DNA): TGTGCCAGCAGCACCCACGTGCCCGGGCTCAAGGGCGGGGAGCTGTTTTTT.

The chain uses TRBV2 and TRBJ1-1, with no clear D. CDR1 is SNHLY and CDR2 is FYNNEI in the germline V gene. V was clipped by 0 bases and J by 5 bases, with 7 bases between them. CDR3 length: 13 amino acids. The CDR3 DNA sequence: TGTGCCAGCAGTGAAGCGTGGGGAACTGAAGCTTTCTTT. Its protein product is CASSEAWGTEAFF.

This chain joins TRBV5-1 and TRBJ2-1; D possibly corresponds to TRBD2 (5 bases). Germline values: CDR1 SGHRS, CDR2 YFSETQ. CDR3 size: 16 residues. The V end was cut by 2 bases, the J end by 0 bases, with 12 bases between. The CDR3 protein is CASSLIGESSYNEQFF. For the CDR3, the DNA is TGCGCCAGCAGCTTAATCGGGGAGAGCTCCTACAATGAGCAGTTCTTC.

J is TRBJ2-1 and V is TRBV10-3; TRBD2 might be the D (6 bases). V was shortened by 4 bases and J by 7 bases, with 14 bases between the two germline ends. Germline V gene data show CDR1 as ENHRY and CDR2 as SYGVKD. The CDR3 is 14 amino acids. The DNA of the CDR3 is TGTGCCATCAGTGGGACTACCGGCGGGAATGAGCAGTTCTTC. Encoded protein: CAISGTTGGNEQFF.

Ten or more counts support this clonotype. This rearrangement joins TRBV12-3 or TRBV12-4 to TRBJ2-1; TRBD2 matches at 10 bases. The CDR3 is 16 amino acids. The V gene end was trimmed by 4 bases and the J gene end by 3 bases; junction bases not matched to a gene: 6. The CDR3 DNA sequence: TGTGCCAGCAGTTCTAAAGCGGGGGGGAACTACAATGAGCAGTTCTTC. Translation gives CASSSKAGGNYNEQFF.

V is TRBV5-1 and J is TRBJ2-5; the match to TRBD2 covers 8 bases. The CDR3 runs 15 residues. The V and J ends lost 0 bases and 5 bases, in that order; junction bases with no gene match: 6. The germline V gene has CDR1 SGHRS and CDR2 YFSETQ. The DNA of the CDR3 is TGCGCCAGCAGCTTGGCCGGGGGGGCGAGCGAGACCCAGTACTTC. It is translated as CASSLAGGASETQYF.

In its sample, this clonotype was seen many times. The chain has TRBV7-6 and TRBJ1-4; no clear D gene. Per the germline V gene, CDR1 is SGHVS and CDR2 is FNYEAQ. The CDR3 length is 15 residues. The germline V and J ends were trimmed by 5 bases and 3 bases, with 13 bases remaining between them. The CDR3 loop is CASSPDGRPNEKLFF. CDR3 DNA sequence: TGTGCCAGCAGCCCCGATGGTAGGCCTAATGAAAAACTGTTTTTT.

The CDR3 coding sequence is TGTGCCAGCAGTTTAGTGGGTCGAGGCGTGCTAGCGGGAGTCGAGGCAGGTGAGCAGTTCTTC. It is translated as CASSLVGRGVLAGVEAGEQFF. This sequence joins TRBV12-3 or TRBV12-4 and TRBJ2-1; 10 bases are a match to TRBD2. This CDR3 has 21 amino acids. V gave up 1 base and J gave up 9 bases; unmatched junction bases: 24.

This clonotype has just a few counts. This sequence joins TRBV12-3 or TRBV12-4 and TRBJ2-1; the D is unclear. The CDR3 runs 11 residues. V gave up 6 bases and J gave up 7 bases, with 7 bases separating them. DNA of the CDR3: TGTGCCAGCAGGGTCGAGAATGAGCAGTTCTTC. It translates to CASRVENEQFF.

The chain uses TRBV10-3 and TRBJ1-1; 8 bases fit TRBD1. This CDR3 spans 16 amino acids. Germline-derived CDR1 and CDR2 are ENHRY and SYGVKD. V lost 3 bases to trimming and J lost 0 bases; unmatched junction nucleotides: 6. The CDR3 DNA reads TGTGCCATCAGTGAATACCGACAGGGGATGAACACTGAAGCTTTCTTT. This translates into CAISEYRQGMNTEAFF.